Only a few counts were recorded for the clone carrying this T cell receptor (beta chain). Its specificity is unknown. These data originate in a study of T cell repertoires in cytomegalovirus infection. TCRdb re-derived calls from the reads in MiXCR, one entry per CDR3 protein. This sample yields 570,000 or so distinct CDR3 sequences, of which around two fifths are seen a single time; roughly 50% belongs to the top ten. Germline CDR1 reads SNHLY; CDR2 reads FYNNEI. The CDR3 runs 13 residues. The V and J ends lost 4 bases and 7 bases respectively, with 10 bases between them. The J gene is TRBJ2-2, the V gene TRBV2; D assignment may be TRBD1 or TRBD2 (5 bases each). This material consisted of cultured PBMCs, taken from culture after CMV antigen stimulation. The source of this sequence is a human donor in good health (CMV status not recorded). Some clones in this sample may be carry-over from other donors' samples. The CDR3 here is CASSVVGDGELFF. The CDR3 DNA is TGTGCCAGCAGTGTGGTGGGGGACGGGGAGCTGTTTTTT.